This T cell receptor (beta chain) was observed in a study of radiation and T cells in renal cell carcinoma (dated by TCRdb to between 2020 and 2021). General notes on the study: The samples were drawn from a clinical trial, where primary renal cell carcinomas were treated with 15 Gy of stereotactic body radiation therapy and then removed by nephrectomy 4 weeks afterward. A total of some 51 samples underwent TCR beta sequencing, made up of 26 tumors and about 27 peripheral blood samples. Across all 53 samples, several million unique CDR3 nucleotide sequences encoding approximately 3,000,000 unique CDR3 amino acid sequences were identified. General conclusions and limits of the study: Because pretreatment tumor biopsies were not available, the baseline intratumoral presence of clonotypes could not be determined. An increase in top tumor clonotypes in blood was observed from baseline to 2 weeks post-radiation, followed by contraction by 4 weeks, which was taken to suggest transient expansion of tumor-resident clones. Dynamics of the blood repertoire were not tracked past 4 weeks after treatment. Because the trial had a single-armed design, the trial could not examine how radiation dose or scheduling affected the TCR repertoire.

A note on this clone: Its target antigen remains unknown. Nothing much larger sits one base from this clone, and base qualities are not available.

The immunoSEQ kit was used, according to the manufacturer's recommendations, to generate TCR beta libraries from genomic DNA. For library preparation, a first multiplex PCR was performed with proprietary primers, followed by a second PCR in which unique barcodes were added, and bead cleanups were performed after each round. Each sample batch included a kit-provided positive control reaction and a negative control reaction. The final libraries underwent checking on an Agilent 4200 TapeStation D1000 ScreenTape, volumetric pooling, and quantification by qPCR. Sequencing ran on an Illumina NextSeq500 with a MidOutput 150-cycle cartridge, using 156 Read1 and 15 Index1 cycles with kit custom primers. The pooled library was loaded at roughly 0.92 pM with a roughly 20% PhiX control spike-in. As for the original processing: Vendor-processed data were analyzed in R, with a clonotype defined as all T cells sharing the same CDR3 nucleotide sequence. In the clone abundance analyses, frequencies in each sample were normalized to that sample's 10,000 most abundant clones. Public T cell clones, which averaged fewer than five per sample, were excluded before analysis. Tumor-enriched and baseline blood-enriched clonotypes were defined by at least a 32-fold difference in abundance between compartments. A beta-binomial differential abundance model was used to identify clonotypes that were expanded or contracted between blood time points. The Baroni-Urbani and Buser coefficient was used to measure tumor-blood repertoire similarity, and groups were compared with two-tailed Wilcoxon tests in R. This immuneACCESS table, as held by TCRdb, lists in-frame sequences with V and J called but not all clones. Of the missing ones, under half trace to an unresolved V gene in checked studies; the others have no known cause. V and J calls and clone size come straight from that table; D and trimming were deduced from the DNA. The sample table lists 150,000 or so clones, 88% of them with a count of one. The top ten clonotypes cover around 4% of the sample.

The time point label on this specimen signifies: baseline pretreatment blood. Reading the label with the study, this specimen's treatment or condition is: 15 Gy SBRT to primary tumor, nephrectomy 4 weeks later. To track tumor-enriched clonotypes, serial peripheral blood was sampled from radiation-treated patients at baseline and at 2 weeks and 4 weeks after SBRT. Renal cell carcinoma with clear cell pathology was present in all patients. Genomic DNA for TCR sequencing was prepared using the QIAamp DNA Blood Mini Kit (Qiagen). Only samples passing all quality control checks were included in the analyses. CDR1 LNHDA and CDR2 SQIVND are derived from the germline V gene (reference sequence). V and J are truncated by 7 bases and 5 bases respectively, leaving an intervening sequence of 23 bases. There are 16 amino acids in the CDR3, from cysteine to phenylalanine inclusive. Only the CDR3 region is kept as DNA, spanning 48 bases read in frame from base 1.

Here the sequenced sample was blood, taken from a patient whose treatment included radiotherapy and nephrectomy. This sequence was found in a woman aged 65 to 85 with renal cell carcinoma. This sequence uses TRBV19 and TRBJ1-1; the D segment cannot be called with confidence. The CDR3 here reads CASTQKRGAGATEAFF. The DNA sequence follows: TGTGCCAGTACCCAAAAACGGGGAGCCGGTGCGACTGAAGCTTTCTTT. Outside the CDR3, residues come from the reference TRBV19 and TRBJ1-1 proteins, so the full variable domain is: DGGITQSPKYLFRKEGQNVTLSCEQNLNHDAMYWYRQDPGQGLRLIYYSQIVNDFQKGDIAEGYSVSREKKESFPLTVTSAQKNPTAFYLCASTQKRGAGATEAFFGQGTRLTVV.